Sequencing of this T cell receptor (beta chain) was carried out in a study of CD8 T cells in Susac syndrome. Findings of the study overall: The study acknowledged a relatively small number of individuals in its TCR sequencing and HLA analysis.

RNA in amounts of about 0.5 to 1 ug was reverse transcribed with random hexamers. MiXCR was run by TCRdb on the immunoSEQ multiplex PCR reads, yielding one entry per CDR3 protein. This sample has some 120,000 distinct CDR3 sequences, with about 94% found just once. Trimming removed 9 bases from V and 2 bases from J; junction bases left unmatched: 2. The CDR3 consists of 13 residues. Germline CDR1 is KGHDR and CDR2 is SFDVKD. This clonotype has only one observation. Its antigen is undetermined. Multiple sclerosis controls were treatment-naive patients with stable or active relapsing-remitting disease. Through negative isolation, CD4+ and CD8+ T cells were obtained, while TEMRA cells were enriched using FACS.

Source material: CD4+ T cells from PBMCs. The receptor's source is a human donor with multiple sclerosis. This chain connects TRBV24-1 to TRBJ2-3; 9 nucleotides match TRBD2. The CDR3 coding sequence is TGTGCCACCTCTAGCGGGAACACAGATACGCAGTATTTT. This sequence encodes CATSSGNTDTQYF.